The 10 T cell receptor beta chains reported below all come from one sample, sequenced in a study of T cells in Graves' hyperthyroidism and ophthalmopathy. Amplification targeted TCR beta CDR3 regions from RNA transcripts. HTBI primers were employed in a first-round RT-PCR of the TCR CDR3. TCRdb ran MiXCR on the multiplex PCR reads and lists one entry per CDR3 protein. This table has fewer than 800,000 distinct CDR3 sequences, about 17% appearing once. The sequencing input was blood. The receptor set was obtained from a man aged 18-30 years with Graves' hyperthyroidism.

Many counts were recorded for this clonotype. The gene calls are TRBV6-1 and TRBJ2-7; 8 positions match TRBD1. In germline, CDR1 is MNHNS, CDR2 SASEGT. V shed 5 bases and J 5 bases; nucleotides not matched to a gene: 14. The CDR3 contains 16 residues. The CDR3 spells CASSPTTGVVRDEQYF. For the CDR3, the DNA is TGTGCCAGCAGTCCAACGACAGGGGTGGTGCGAGACGAGCAGTACTTC.

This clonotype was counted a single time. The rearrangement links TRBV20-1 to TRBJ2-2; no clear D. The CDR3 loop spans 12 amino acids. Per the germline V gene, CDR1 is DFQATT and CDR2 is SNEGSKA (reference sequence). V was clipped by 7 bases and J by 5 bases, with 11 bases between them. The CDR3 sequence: CSVLSVTGELFF. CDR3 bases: TGCAGTGTCCTCAGCGTTACCGGGGAGCTGTTTTTT.

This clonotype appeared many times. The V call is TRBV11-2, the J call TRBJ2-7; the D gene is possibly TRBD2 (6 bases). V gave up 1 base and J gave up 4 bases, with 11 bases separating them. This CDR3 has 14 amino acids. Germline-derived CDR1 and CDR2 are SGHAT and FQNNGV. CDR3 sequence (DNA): TGTGCCAGCAGCTTAGGACTAGTCACGTACGAGCAGTACTTC. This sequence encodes CASSLGLVTYEQYF.

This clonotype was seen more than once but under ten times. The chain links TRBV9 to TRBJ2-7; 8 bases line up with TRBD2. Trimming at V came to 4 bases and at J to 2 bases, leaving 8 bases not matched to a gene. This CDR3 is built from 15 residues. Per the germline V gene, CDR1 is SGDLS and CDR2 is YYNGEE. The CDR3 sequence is CASSSSGGGPYEQYF. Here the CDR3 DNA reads TGTGCCAGCAGCTCCTCGGGGGGGGGTCCCTACGAGCAGTACTTC.

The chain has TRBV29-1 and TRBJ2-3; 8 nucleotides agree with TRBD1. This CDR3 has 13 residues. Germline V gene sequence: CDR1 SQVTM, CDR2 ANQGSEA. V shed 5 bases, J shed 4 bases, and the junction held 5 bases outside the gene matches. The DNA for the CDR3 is TGCAGCGTTTCTGGACAGGGAGCAGATACGCAGTATTTT. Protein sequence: CSVSGQGADTQYF.

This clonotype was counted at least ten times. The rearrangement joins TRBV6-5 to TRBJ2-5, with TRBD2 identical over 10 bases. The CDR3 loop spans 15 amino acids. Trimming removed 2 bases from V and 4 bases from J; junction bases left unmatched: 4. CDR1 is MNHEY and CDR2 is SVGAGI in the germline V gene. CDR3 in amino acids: CASSYGLAEPETQYF. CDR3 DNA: TGTGCCAGCAGTTACGGACTAGCGGAGCCAGAGACCCAGTACTTC.

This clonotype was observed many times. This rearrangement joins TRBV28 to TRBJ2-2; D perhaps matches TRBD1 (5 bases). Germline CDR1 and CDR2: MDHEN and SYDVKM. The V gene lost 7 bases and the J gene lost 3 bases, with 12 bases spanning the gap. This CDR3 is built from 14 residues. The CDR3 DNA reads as TGTGCCAGCAAACCCCAAGGGGACACCGGGGAGCTGTTTTTT. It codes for CASKPQGDTGELFF.

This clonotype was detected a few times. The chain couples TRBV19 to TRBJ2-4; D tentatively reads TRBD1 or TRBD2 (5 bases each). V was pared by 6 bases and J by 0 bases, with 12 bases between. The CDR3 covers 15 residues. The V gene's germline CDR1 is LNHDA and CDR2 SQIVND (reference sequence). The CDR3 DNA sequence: TGTGCCAGTAGCGACGGGACCCTAGCCAAAAACATTCAGTACTTC. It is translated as CASSDGTLAKNIQYF. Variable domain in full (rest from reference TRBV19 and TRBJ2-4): DGGITQSPKYLFRKEGQNVTLSCEQNLNHDAMYWYRQDPGQGLRLIYYSQIVNDFQKGDIAEGYSVSREKKESFPLTVTSAQKNPTAFYLCASSDGTLAKNIQYFGAGTRLSVL.

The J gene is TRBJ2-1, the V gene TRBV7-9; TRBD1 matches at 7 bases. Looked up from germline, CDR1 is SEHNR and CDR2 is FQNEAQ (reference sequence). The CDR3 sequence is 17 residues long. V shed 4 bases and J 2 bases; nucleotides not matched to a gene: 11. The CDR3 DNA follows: TGTGCCAGCAGCTGGAGTTACAGGGGACAAACCTACAATGAGCAGTTCTTC. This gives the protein CASSWSYRGQTYNEQFF.

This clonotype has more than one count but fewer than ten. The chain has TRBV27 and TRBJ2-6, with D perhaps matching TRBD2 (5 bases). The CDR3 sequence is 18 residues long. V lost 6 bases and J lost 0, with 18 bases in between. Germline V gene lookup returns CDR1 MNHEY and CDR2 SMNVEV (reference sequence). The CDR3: CASRANERLNSGANVLTF. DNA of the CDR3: TGTGCCAGCAGGGCGAATGAGCGGCTCAACTCTGGGGCCAACGTCCTGACTTTC.